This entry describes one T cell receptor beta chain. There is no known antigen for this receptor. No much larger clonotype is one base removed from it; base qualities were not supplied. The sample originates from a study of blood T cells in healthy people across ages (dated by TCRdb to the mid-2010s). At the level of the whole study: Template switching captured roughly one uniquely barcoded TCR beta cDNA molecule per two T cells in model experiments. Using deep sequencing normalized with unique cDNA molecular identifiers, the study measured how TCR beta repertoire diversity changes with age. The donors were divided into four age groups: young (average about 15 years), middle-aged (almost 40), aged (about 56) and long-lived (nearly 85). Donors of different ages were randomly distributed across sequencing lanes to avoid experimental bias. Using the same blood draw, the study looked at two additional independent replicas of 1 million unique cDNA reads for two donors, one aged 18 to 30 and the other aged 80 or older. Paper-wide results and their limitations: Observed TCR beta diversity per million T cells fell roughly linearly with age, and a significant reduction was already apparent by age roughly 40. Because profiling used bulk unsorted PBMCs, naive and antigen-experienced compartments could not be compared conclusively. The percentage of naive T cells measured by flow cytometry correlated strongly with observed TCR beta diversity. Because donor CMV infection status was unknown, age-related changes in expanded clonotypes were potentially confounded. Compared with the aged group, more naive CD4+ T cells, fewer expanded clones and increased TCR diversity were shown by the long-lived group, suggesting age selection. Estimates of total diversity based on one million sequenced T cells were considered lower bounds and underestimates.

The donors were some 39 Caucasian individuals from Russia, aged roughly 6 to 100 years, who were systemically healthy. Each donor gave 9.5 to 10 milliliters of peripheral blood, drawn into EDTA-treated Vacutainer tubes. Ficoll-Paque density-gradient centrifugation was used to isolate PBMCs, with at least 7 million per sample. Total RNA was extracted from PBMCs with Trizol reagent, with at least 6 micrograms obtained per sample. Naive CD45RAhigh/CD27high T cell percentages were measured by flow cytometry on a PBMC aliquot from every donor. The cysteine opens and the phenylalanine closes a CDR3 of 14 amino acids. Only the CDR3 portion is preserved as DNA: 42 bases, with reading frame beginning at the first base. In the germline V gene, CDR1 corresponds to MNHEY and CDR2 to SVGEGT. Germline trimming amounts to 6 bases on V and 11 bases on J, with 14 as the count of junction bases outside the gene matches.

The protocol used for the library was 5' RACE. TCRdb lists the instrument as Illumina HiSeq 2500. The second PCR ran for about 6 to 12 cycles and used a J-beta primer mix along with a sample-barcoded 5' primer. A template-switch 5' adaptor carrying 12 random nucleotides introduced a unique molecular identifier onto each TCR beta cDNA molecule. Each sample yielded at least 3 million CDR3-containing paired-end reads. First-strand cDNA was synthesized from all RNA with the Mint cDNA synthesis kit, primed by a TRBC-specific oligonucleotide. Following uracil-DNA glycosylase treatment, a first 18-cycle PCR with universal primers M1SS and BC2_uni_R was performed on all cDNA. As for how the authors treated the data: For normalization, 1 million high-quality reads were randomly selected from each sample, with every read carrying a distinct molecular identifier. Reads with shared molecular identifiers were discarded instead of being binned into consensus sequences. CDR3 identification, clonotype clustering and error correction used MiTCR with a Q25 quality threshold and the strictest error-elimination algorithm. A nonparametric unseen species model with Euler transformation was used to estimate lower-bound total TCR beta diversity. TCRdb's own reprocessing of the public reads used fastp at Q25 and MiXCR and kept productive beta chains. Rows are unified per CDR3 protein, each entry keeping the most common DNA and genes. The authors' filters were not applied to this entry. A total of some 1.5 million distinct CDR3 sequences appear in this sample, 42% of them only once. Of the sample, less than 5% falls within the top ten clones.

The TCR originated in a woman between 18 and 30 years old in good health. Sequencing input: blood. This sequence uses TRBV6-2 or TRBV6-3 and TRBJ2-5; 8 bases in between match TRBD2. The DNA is TGTGCCAGCAGAACGGGGGGGCCCCACAATGAGCAGTACTTC. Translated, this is CASRTGGPHNEQYF.